This entry lists 10 T cell receptor beta chains sequenced from one sample in a study of beta chain features in type 1 diabetes. Study-level findings and limits: Moderate but significant shortening of TCRB CDR3s was recorded in all four CD4+ subsets from Type 1 diabetes patients.

Expressed TCRB transcripts were sequenced, since all the RNA that had been isolated was reverse transcribed. Method: immunoSEQ multiplex PCR; TCRdb's copy keeps in-frame clones and lacks some. The sample comprises 300,000 to 400,000 clones, approximately 12% of which are singletons, and roughly 0.015% rests with the top ten. These receptors have no known antigen. Sample: naive CD4+ T cells from blood. These receptors all stem from a woman in her late teens or twenties with type 1 diabetes.

About this clone itself: This sample also contains other DNA sequences that code for the same CDR3. V usage is TRBV30 and J usage is TRBJ2-5; D gene uncertain. The CDR3 is 12 amino acids. The V gene's germline CDR1 is GTSNPN and CDR2 SVGIG (reference sequence). Trimming stripped 0 bases from V and 5 bases from J, with 7 bases between. The CDR3 protein is CAWSVLLETQYF. The CDR3 DNA reads TGTGCCTGGAGTGTACTGTTGGAGACCCAGTACTTC.

This clone has only a few counts. V usage is TRBV7-2 and J usage is TRBJ2-4; D perhaps matches TRBD2 (6 bases). Trimming took 4 bases from V and 0 from J, leaving 13 bases between them. CDR3 length: 16 amino acids. Germline CDR1 reads SGHTA; CDR2 reads FQGNSA. In nucleotides, the CDR3 is TGTGCCAGCAGCTCGCTAGCGCGTCTAGCCAAAAACATTCAGTACTTC. Residues: CASSSLARLAKNIQYF.

The chain carries TRBV4-3 and TRBJ2-3; a possible D gene is TRBD2 (5 bases). CDR1 is LGHNA and CDR2 is YSLEER in the germline V gene. Trimming removed 4 bases from V and 4 bases from J, with 12 bases in between. The CDR3 is 14 amino acids. The DNA for the CDR3 is TGCGCCAGCAGCCCGTCGGGGATTTCAGATACGCAGTATTTT. It yields the protein CASSPSGISDTQYF.

About this clone itself: Different DNA sequences within this sample yield the same CDR3. This chain joins TRBV9 and TRBJ1-1; D call uncertain. Germline V lookup: CDR1 SGDLS, CDR2 YYNGEE. V gave up 0 bases and J gave up 1 base, with 7 bases separating them. The CDR3 covers 14 residues. The CDR3 DNA sequence: TGTGCCAGCAGCGTAGTAGGAGGGAACACTGAAGCTTTCTTT. It specifies CASSVVGGNTEAFF.

This chain links TRBV19 with TRBJ1-1, with a tentative D call TRBD1 (6 bases). Germline V gene sequence: CDR1 LNHDA, CDR2 SQIVND (reference sequence). V lost 6 bases, J lost 8 bases, and 13 bases lay in between. The CDR3 sequence is 12 residues long. In DNA form, the CDR3 reads TGTGCCAGTAGGTCGGGGACACTCGAAGCTTTCTTT. This codes for CASRSGTLEAFF.

The V gene is TRBV9, the J gene TRBJ2-3; TRBD2 agrees at 13 bases. J was trimmed by 4 bases and V by 0 bases; bases with no gene match: 5. The germline V gene encodes CDR1 SGDLS and CDR2 YYNGEE. The CDR3 loop spans 17 amino acids. Written as DNA, the CDR3 is TGTGCCAGCAGCGTAGAAGGACTAGCGGGAGATGCAGATACGCAGTATTTT. It specifies CASSVEGLAGDADTQYF.

The sample holds a few counts of this clone. The chain recombines TRBV14 with TRBJ2-1; 9 bases are a match to TRBD2. The CDR3 totals 15 residues. The trim removed 2 bases at V and 6 bases at J, leaving 5 bases unmatched. Germline CDR1 SGHDN, CDR2 FVKESK. CDR3 DNA sequence: TGTGCCAGCAGCCAACGCGGGAGGGCCCTCAATGAGCAGTTCTTC. This gives the protein CASSQRGRALNEQFF.

A few counts support this clone. The chain joins TRBV29-1 to TRBJ1-2; 8 bases are shared with TRBD1. The CDR3 has 11 residues. With 7 bases clipped from V and 6 bases from J, the junction kept 4 bases outside the gene matches. The germline CDR1 and CDR2 sequences are SQVTM and ANQGSEA. CDR3 in amino acids: CSAPDRDGYTF. The DNA for the CDR3 is TGCAGCGCCCCGGACAGGGATGGCTACACCTTC. Drawing the rest from reference TRBV29-1 and TRBJ1-2, the complete variable domain is SAVISQKPSRDICQRGTSLTIQCQVDSQVTMMFWYRQQPGQSLTLIATANQGSEATYESGFVIDKFPISRPNLTFSTLTVSNMSPEDSSIYLCSAPDRDGYTFGSGTRLTVV.

The CDR3 loop reads CASSVGLAGQGATQYF. The CDR3 DNA reads as TGTGCCAGCAGTGTAGGACTAGCGGGACAGGGAGCTACGCAGTATTTT. The rearrangement joins TRBV2 to TRBJ2-3, with 12 bases lining up with TRBD2. Germline V CDR1 and CDR2: SNHLY, FYNNEI. V was clipped by 4 bases and J by 8 bases; unmatched bases: 10. The CDR3 extends over 16 amino acids.

This clone was counted a few times. This chain links TRBV7-3 with TRBJ2-1; TRBD2 is a possible D gene (5 bases). Germline CDR1 SGHTA, CDR2 FQGTGA. V lost 6 bases, J lost 9 bases, and 12 bases lay in between. The CDR3 extends over 12 amino acids. CDR3 nucleotide sequence: TGTGCCAGCAGGGGAGAGACGAGTGAGCAGTTCTTC. As protein: CASRGETSEQFF.